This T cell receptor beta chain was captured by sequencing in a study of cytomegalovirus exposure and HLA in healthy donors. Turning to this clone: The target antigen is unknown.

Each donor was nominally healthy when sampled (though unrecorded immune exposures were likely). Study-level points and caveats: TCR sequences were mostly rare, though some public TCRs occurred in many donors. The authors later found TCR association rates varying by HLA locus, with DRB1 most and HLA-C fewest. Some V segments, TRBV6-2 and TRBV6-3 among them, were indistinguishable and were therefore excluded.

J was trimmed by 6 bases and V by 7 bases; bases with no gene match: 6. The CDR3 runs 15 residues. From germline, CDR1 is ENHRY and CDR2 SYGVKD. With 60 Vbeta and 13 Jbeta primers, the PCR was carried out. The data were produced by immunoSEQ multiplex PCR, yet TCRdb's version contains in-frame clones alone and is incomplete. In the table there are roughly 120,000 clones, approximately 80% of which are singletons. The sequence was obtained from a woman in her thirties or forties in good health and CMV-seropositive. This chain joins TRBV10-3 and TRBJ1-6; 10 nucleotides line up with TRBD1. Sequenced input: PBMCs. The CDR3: CAIKYGDRGNSPLHF. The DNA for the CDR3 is TGTGCCATCAAGTATGGGGACAGGGGTAATTCACCCCTCCACTTT.